Described below is a single TCR beta chain sequence and its context. When the RNA was reverse transcribed, random hexamers were used with an input of about 0.5 to 1 ug. One entry per CDR3 protein results from TCRdb running MiXCR on the immunoSEQ multiplex PCR reads. The data contain fewer than 200,000 distinct CDR3 sequences, 91% of them singletons. This sample stems from a study of CD8 T cells in Susac syndrome. The CDR3 runs to 17 residues. Trimming at V came to 0 bases and at J to 7 bases, leaving 11 bases not matched to a gene. Germline loops: CDR1 MGHDK, CDR2 SYGVNS. The chain couples TRBV25-1 to TRBJ1-4, with TRBD1 matching over 7 bases. The TCR was taken from a human donor with Susac syndrome. Sequencing input: CD4+ T cells from PBMCs. CDR3 DNA sequence: TGTGCCAGCAGTGAATATCGAGGACAGGCGGGAGGTGAAAAACTGTTTTTT. Its protein is CASSEYRGQAGGEKLFF.